This T cell receptor beta chain was recovered during a study of cytomegalovirus exposure and HLA in healthy donors. General study results and limits: Some segments of the V type, notably TRBV6-2 and TRBV6-3, were excluded as indistinguishable. In vitro assays verified that a few CMV-associated chains recognized CMV antigens specifically.

Primers included in the PCR were 60 Vbeta and 13 Jbeta primers. As originally analysed: The authors later counted roughly 87 million unique TCR beta chains, approximately 12 million of them shared. The assay was immunoSEQ multiplex PCR, and TCRdb's table has in-frame clones only and misses some. V, J and clone size were drawn from that table, and D and trimming were deduced from the DNA. The top ten hold less than 5.5% of the sample, which has 95,000 to 120,000 clones, roughly 80% seen once. This CDR3 has 16 amino acids. Germline assignment: CDR1 MNHEY and CDR2 SMNVEV (reference sequence). V lost 3 bases and J lost 4; bases outside the gene matches: 5. For this clone: Its antigen is as yet unknown.

The clonotype was recovered from a woman aged 25 to 39 in good health and CMV-seropositive. Sequences were obtained from PBMCs. The gene calls are TRBV27 and TRBJ2-6; 8 nucleotides align to TRBD2. Written as DNA, the CDR3 is TGTGCCAGCAGTTTTAGCGGGGCGTCGGGGGCCAACGTCCTGACTTTC. Amino acids: CASSFSGASGANVLTF.